The 10 T cell receptor beta chains presented below share a single source sample, sequenced in a study of T cells after yellow fever vaccination. One entry per CDR3 protein results from TCRdb running MiXCR on the 5' RACE reads. The table has 400,000 or so distinct CDR3 sequences, 6.2% seen once; the top ten hold roughly 15%. Sequencing was performed on PBMCs, taken 5 days after the yellow fever booster vaccination. The receptors shown here come from a man aged 30 to 45 who received the YFV17D yellow fever vaccine.

At least ten counts were recorded for this clonotype. The gene calls are TRBV5-1 and TRBJ2-7; TRBD1 matches 7 bases. Looked up from germline, CDR1 is SGHRS and CDR2 is YFSETQ. The CDR3 has 15 amino acids. V shed 4 bases, J shed 6 bases, and the junction held 13 bases outside the gene matches. The CDR3 is CASSPTSTGKGEQYF. DNA of the CDR3: TGCGCCAGCAGCCCCACCTCGACAGGGAAGGGCGAGCAGTACTTC.

The chain is built from TRBV27 and TRBJ2-1; TRBD2 might be the D (6 bases). The V end lost 6 bases, the J end lost 4 bases, and 13 bases lay between the germline ends. This CDR3 has 14 residues. CDR1 and CDR2 (germline): MNHEY, SMNVEV (reference sequence). The CDR3: CASSTGTPYNEQFF. In DNA, the CDR3 is TGTGCCAGCAGCACCGGGACTCCATACAATGAGCAGTTCTTC.

This clonotype was observed many times. The chain links TRBV20-1 to TRBJ1-5; 8 positions match TRBD1. V was clipped by 5 bases and J by 1 base; unmatched bases: 4. The germline gives CDR1 DFQATT, CDR2 SNEGSKA (reference sequence). The CDR3 consists of 14 residues. The CDR3 sequence: CSAPRTGSNQPQHF. The CDR3, as DNA: TGCAGTGCTCCCCGGACAGGGAGCAATCAGCCCCAGCATTTT.

In this sample, this clonotype turned up a few times. The chain joins TRBV12-3 or TRBV12-4 to TRBJ2-2; tentative D call: TRBD1 (7 bases). This CDR3 has 15 residues. V lost 5 bases and J lost 8, with 18 bases in between. The CDR3 is CASSPRDSAGGELFF. DNA of the CDR3: TGTGCCAGCAGTCCAAGGGACAGTGCGGGGGGGGAGCTGTTTTTT.

This clonotype was seen many times. The chain has TRBV5-6 and TRBJ1-5; a possible D gene is TRBD1 (6 bases). CDR1 and CDR2 from the germline V gene are SGHDT and YYEEEE. V lost 2 bases to trimming and J lost 8 bases, with 14 bases between them. The CDR3 runs 14 residues. CDR3 residues: CASSFWGRMKPQHF. DNA of the CDR3: TGTGCCAGCAGCTTTTGGGGGCGGATGAAGCCCCAGCATTTT.

This clonotype was seen only a few times. The chain has TRBV21-1 and TRBJ2-7; the table's D call TRBD1 went unverified against the DNA. TRBV21-1 is marked as a pseudogene. This CDR3 has 14 residues. The CDR3 DNA sequence: TGTGCCAGCAGCAGCCGGGACAGCCACTACGAGCAGTACTTC. This gives the protein CASSSRDSHYEQYF.

This clonotype was observed a few times. This sequence joins TRBV20-1 and TRBJ2-7; 8 positions agree with TRBD2. CDR3 length equals 14 residues. The V gene's germline CDR1 is DFQATT and CDR2 SNEGSKA (reference sequence). With 4 bases clipped from V and 0 bases from J, the junction kept 5 bases outside the gene matches. This chain's CDR3 is CSAISGANSYEQYF. The CDR3 nucleotides are TGCAGTGCTATTAGCGGGGCAAACTCCTACGAGCAGTACTTC.

This clonotype was recorded many times. The CDR3 sequence is CASSFDSYPGIEKLFF. The CDR3 nucleotides read TGTGCCAGCAGCTTCGACAGTTACCCGGGGATTGAAAAACTGTTTTTT. The rearrangement uses TRBV7-9 and TRBJ1-4, with a possible D match to TRBD1 (5 bases). This CDR3 is built from 16 residues. Germline V gives CDR1 SEHNR, CDR2 FQNEAQ (reference sequence). Between the trimmed V and J ends, which lost 3 bases and 7 bases, there was a span of 18 bases.

The V and J genes are TRBV23-1 and TRBJ2-7; D call uncertain. TRBV23-1 is flagged as an ORF with uncertain function. The CDR3 contains 11 residues. The V end was cut by 8 bases, the J end by 4 bases, with 9 bases between. CDR3 amino acids: CASCLRYEQYF. CDR3 nucleotide sequence: TGCGCCAGCTGCCTGCGGTACGAGCAGTACTTC.

This clonotype was counted between two and nine times. This chain connects TRBV4-3 to TRBJ2-6; D ambiguous. The CDR3 runs 15 residues. V was clipped by 0 bases and J by 4 bases, with 7 bases between them. Per the germline V gene, CDR1 is LGHNA and CDR2 is YSLEER. CDR3 sequence reads: CASSQESAGANVLTF. The DNA for the CDR3 is TGCGCCAGCAGCCAAGAAAGCGCCGGGGCCAACGTCCTGACTTTC.